This is a list of T cell receptor beta chains from one sample in a study of blood T cells in healthy people across ages. TCRdb analysed the 5' RACE reads with MiXCR anew, one entry per CDR3 protein. This table has fewer than 900,000 distinct CDR3 sequences, approximately 50% appearing once. The sample comprised blood. Every receptor here comes from a woman aged 60-70 years in good health. CDR3s include the opening cysteine and the closing phenylalanine or tryptophan. The D gene is left open where the match is weak. Part of the rows lack a size; the others show once, few, many or a class for expanded clones.

v_call,d_call,clone_size,j_call,cdr3_nt,cdr3_aa
TRBV7-2,TRBD1,-,TRBJ2-5,TGTGCCAGCAGCTCGACAGGGGGTAAGGGGACCCAGTACTTC,CASSSTGGKGTQYF
TRBV15,-,few,TRBJ2-6,TGTGCCACCAGCAGGCCCCTCTCCGGCGTCCTGACTTTC,CATSRPLSGVLTF
TRBV7-9,-,-,TRBJ2-1,TGTGCCAGCAGCTTAGGGGGCTATGAGGGTGAGCAGTTCTTC,CASSLGGYEGEQFF
TRBV29-1,-,few,TRBJ2-4,TGCAGCGTCGGAGGGAAGTTAGCCAAAAACATTCAGTACTTC,CSVGGKLAKNIQYF
TRBV20-1,-,few,TRBJ1-1,TGCAGTGTCACGTCTGACACTGAAGCTTTCTTT,CSVTSDTEAFF
TRBV5-5,-,few,TRBJ1-6,TGTGCCAGCAGCTGGACCGGGAATTATAATTCACCCCTCCACTTT,CASSWTGNYNSPLHF
TRBV11-3,-,few,TRBJ2-3,TGTGCCAGCAGCTTAGAAGGCAGGGCAGATACGCAGTATTTT,CASSLEGRADTQYF
TRBV6-5,TRBD2,-,TRBJ2-1,TGTGCCAGCAGTTCAACTAGCGGGAGGGGGCCCTACAATGAGCAGTTCTTC,CASSSTSGRGPYNEQFF
TRBV14,-,-,TRBJ2-1,TGTGCCAGCAGCCCCCTAGCGACCTCATACAATGAGCAGTTCTTC,CASSPLATSYNEQFF
TRBV7-2,-,-,TRBJ2-3,TGTGCCAGCAGCTCCTATTTCGGGGTTGGAGCAGATACGCAGTATTTT,CASSSYFGVGADTQYF
TRBV20-1,-,-,TRBJ2-3,TGCAGTGCTAGAAGGCTATTTCAGAGGGCAGATACGCAGTATTTT,CSARRLFQRADTQYF
TRBV5-4,-,-,TRBJ1-2,TGTGCCAGCAGCTTTCGGGGGCTGGGGGCTGGCTACACCTTC,CASSFRGLGAGYTF
TRBV7-2,TRBD1,many,TRBJ2-3,TGTGCCAGCAGCCCCCGACAGGGGACGAGAACAGATACGCAGTATTTT,CASSPRQGTRTDTQYF
TRBV6-6,-,-,TRBJ2-1,TGTGCCAGCAGCCCCGGAGGGCCGAATGAGCAGTTCTTC,CASSPGGPNEQFF
TRBV6-5,-,-,TRBJ2-3,TGTGCCAGCAGTTACTCCCATCCCCAGGGAACCCTCACAGATACGCAGTATTTT,CASSYSHPQGTLTDTQYF
TRBV20-1,TRBD2,-,TRBJ2-7,TGCAGTGCTAACCCCTTACTAGCGGTATCCTACGAGCAGTACTTC,CSANPLLAVSYEQYF
TRBV28,TRBD1,-,TRBJ1-5,TGTGCCAGCAGTTTGGGGGACAGCCTGGGGAATCAGCCCCAGCATTTT,CASSLGDSLGNQPQHF
TRBV5-1,TRBD1,-,TRBJ2-7,TGCGCCAGCAGCGTCGGGACAGCTTACAATGAGCAGTACTTC,CASSVGTAYNEQYF
TRBV5-1,-,-,TRBJ2-7,TGCGCCAGCAGCTTGAGACAGCCCTACGAGCAGTACTTC,CASSLRQPYEQYF
TRBV20-1,-,once,TRBJ1-2,TGCAGTGCTAGAGATACGGCAGGGAGAGGCTACACCTTC,CSARDTAGRGYTF
TRBV28,TRBD1,-,TRBJ2-1,TGTGCCAGCAGCTCAGCGGACAGGGGAGGGTACAATGAGCAGTTCTTC,CASSSADRGGYNEQFF
TRBV20-1,TRBD1,-,TRBJ2-5,TGCAGTGCTAGAGGACCCGGGACAGGGGGCGAGAAAGAGACCCAGTACTTC,CSARGPGTGGEKETQYF
TRBV4-3,TRBD2,-,TRBJ2-7,TGCGCCAGCAGCCGAGTAGCGGGCCTATACAATGAGCAGTACTTC,CASSRVAGLYNEQYF
TRBV4-2,TRBD2,-,TRBJ2-5,TGTGCCAGCAGCCTTACCCCGGGACTAGCGGAAGAGACCCAGTACTTC,CASSLTPGLAEETQYF
TRBV18,TRBD1,few,TRBJ2-1,TGTGCCAGCTCACCACCATCAGACAGGGATGAGCAGTTCTTC,CASSPPSDRDEQFF
TRBV7-2,-,-,TRBJ2-2,TGTGCCAGCAGCTTACAACGTGTGAACACCGGGGAGCTGTTTTTT,CASSLQRVNTGELFF
TRBV7-9,TRBD1,few,TRBJ1-1,TGTGCCAGCAGCTTATACAGGGGTCGGCACACTGAAGCTTTCTTT,CASSLYRGRHTEAFF
TRBV25-1,-,-,TRBJ2-5,TGTGCCAGCAGTCTGGATAATGAGCAGTACTTC,CASSLDNEQYF
TRBV20-1,-,-,TRBJ1-2,TGCAGCTCTACTGCTAACTATGGCTACACCTTC,CSSTANYGYTF
TRBV27,-,-,TRBJ1-6,TGTGCCAGCAGTTTCCTAGACCCCCTGGCCCTAAATTCACCCCTCCACTTT,CASSFLDPLALNSPLHF
TRBV7-9,-,few,TRBJ1-2,TGTGCCAGCAGCTCAGAGAAACACTATGGCTACACCTTC,CASSSEKHYGYTF
TRBV15,TRBD1,few,TRBJ2-7,TGTGCCACCAGCAGAGGCGTGGGGCAGGGGGCCTACGAGCAGTACTTC,CATSRGVGQGAYEQYF
TRBV28,TRBD1,-,TRBJ2-7,TGTGCCAGCAGTCCCCAGGGGGCAAGTGTGTTTCGCGAGCAGTACTTC,CASSPQGASVFREQYF
TRBV7-9,TRBD1,few,TRBJ1-2,TGTGCCAGCAGCCGGGGACAGGGAGTAAACTATGGCTACACCTTC,CASSRGQGVNYGYTF
TRBV20-1,TRBD2,-,TRBJ2-7,TGCAGTGCACCGCCGACTAGCGGATCCTACGAGCAGTACTTC,CSAPPTSGSYEQYF
TRBV20-1,TRBD1,-,TRBJ1-1,TGCAGTGCTGCACCTACAGGGGGAACTGAAGCTTTCTTT,CSAAPTGGTEAFF
TRBV5-1,TRBD1,many,TRBJ2-1,TGCGCCAGCAGTCCGTTGGGGACAGGGGTCAATGAGCAGTTCTTC,CASSPLGTGVNEQFF
TRBV24-1,TRBD2,-,TRBJ2-1,TGTGCCACCAGTGATCCCAAGCGGGAGGTTTGGTTCGAGCAGTTCTTC,CATSDPKREVWFEQFF
TRBV9,TRBD2,few,TRBJ2-3,TGTGCCAGCAGCGTACCCCGGGACTACCCAACAGATACGCAGTATTTT,CASSVPRDYPTDTQYF
TRBV7-2,-,few,TRBJ1-5,TGTGCCAGCAGCAGGGATTGGGGTCAGCCCCAGCATTTT,CASSRDWGQPQHF
TRBV11-1,-,-,TRBJ1-2,TGTGCCAGCAGCTCAACCGCCCTCCCCCGTCACTATGGCTACACCTTC,CASSSTALPRHYGYTF
TRBV6-5,-,-,TRBJ2-7,TGTGCCAGCAGCGGACAGTCCCTAGGGTACTACGAGCAGTACTTC,CASSGQSLGYYEQYF
TRBV2,-,-,TRBJ1-4,TGTGCCAGCAGTGAAATAGGGGCACCCAATGAAAAACTGTTTTTT,CASSEIGAPNEKLFF
TRBV4-2,-,-,TRBJ1-1,TGTGCCAGCAGCCTAAGAGGGGGGAACACTGCAGCTTTCTTT,CASSLRGGNTAAFF
TRBV9,-,-,TRBJ2-3,TGTGCCAGCAGCGTAGAAGATGGCGGGACGGCCACAGATACGCAGTATTTT,CASSVEDGGTATDTQYF
TRBV6-5,-,-,TRBJ2-1,TGCGCCAGCAGGCGTCTGAGCGGCGGCTCCTACAATGAGCAGTTCTTC,CASRRLSGGSYNEQFF
TRBV29-1,-,-,TRBJ2-1,TGCAGCGTTGGGGTGTACAATGAGCAGTTCTTC,CSVGVYNEQFF
TRBV14,TRBD1,-,TRBJ2-7,TGTGCCAGCAGCTCAACTCCCGGGACAGGGGGAGCGTCCTACGAGCAGTACTTC,CASSSTPGTGGASYEQYF
TRBV7-9,TRBD2,few,TRBJ2-6,TGTGCCAGCAGCCGACTAGCGGGAGGGGCTGGGGCCAACGTCCTGACTTTC,CASSRLAGGAGANVLTF
TRBV15,TRBD2,-,TRBJ2-5,TGTGCCACCAGCAGAGATCGGCTAGCGGGAGGGCGTAAAGGGACCCAGTACTTC,CATSRDRLAGGRKGTQYF
TRBV18,-,-,TRBJ2-7,TGTGCCAGCTCACCACGGGCGGATAGCTCCTACGAGCAGTACTTC,CASSPRADSSYEQYF
TRBV20-1,-,-,TRBJ2-5,TGCAGTGCCAGGGACCGGCGTTGGGGGCAGTACTTC,CSARDRRWGQYF
TRBV12-3/TRBV12-4,-,few,TRBJ2-1,TGTGCCAGCAGTTTAATGTCCCACAATGAGCAGTTCTTC,CASSLMSHNEQFF
TRBV5-1,TRBD1,few,TRBJ2-4,TGCGCCAGCAGCTTGGCGGGACAGGGGGCGAGGGGACTAGCCAAAAACATTCAGTACTTC,CASSLAGQGARGLAKNIQYF
TRBV10-3,-,-,TRBJ1-1,TGTGCCATCAGTGAAGTTCAGGGGAGTAACACTGAAGCTTTCTTT,CAISEVQGSNTEAFF
TRBV6-2/TRBV6-3,-,-,TRBJ2-5,TGTGCCAGCGGGACATTGGCGGAGACCCAGTACTTC,CASGTLAETQYF
TRBV9,TRBD1,-,TRBJ2-3,TGTGCCAGCAGCCCCCCAGGGACAGGGATTACAGATACGCAGTATTTT,CASSPPGTGITDTQYF
TRBV18,-,-,TRBJ2-1,TGTGCCAGCTCACCTAGGGGCCGACGAGACGACTCCTACAATGAGCAGTTCTTC,CASSPRGRRDDSYNEQFF
TRBV28,TRBD1,few,TRBJ2-1,TGTGCCAGCAGTTTATCCGACAGGGGGAAGTTCTTC,CASSLSDRGKFF